These 3 T cell receptor beta chains came from one sample sequenced in a study of blood T cells in healthy people across ages (dated by TCRdb to the mid-2010s). Library construction relied on 5' RACE. Reads for this sample came from an Illumina HiSeq 2500. A second PCR of roughly 6 to 11 cycles was run with a J-beta primer mix and a sample-barcoded 5' primer. TCRdb ran its own pipeline on the public reads, namely fastp trimming at Q25 and MiXCR clone calling, and kept in-frame beta chains. Each entry is one CDR3 protein sequence, shown with its most common DNA and genes. Recorded for this sample are about 1.5 million distinct CDR3 sequences; around 40% of them occurred a single time. About 3.8% of the sample lies in the top ten. The material sequenced was blood. The receptors come from a woman aged 18-30 years in good health.

About this clonotype itself: One end of the junction does not line up with germline, which may come from a read error. The chain links TRBV4-2 to TRBJ2-7, with D maybe TRBD1 (6 bases). The CDR3 length is 13 residues. The germline V gene has CDR1 LGHNA and CDR2 YNFKEQ. CDR3 amino acids: CASSQEDSYEQYF. The CDR3 nucleotides are TGCGCCAGCAGCCAAGAGGACAGCTACGAGCAGTACTTC.

This clonotype was detected only a few times. The chain combines TRBV6-5 with TRBJ2-3, with 8 bases matching TRBD1. Germline loops: CDR1 MNHEY, CDR2 SVGAGI. The CDR3 has 15 amino acids. The junction had 5 bases not matched to a gene; V was cut back by 4 bases and J by 2 bases. CDR3 in DNA: TGTGCCAGCAGTTTTAGGGACAGGCTCACAGATACGCAGTATTTT. The encoded protein is CASSFRDRLTDTQYF.

This clonotype showed up just a few times. The chain has TRBV12-5 and TRBJ2-3, with TRBD1 as a possible D gene (6 bases). From germline, CDR1 is LGHNT and CDR2 FRNRAP. V was pared by 6 bases and J by 5 bases, with 9 bases between. The CDR3 is made up of 12 amino acids. CDR3 coding DNA: TGTGCTAGTGGCCAACAGGGAGATACGCAGTATTTT. Protein: CASGQQGDTQYF.